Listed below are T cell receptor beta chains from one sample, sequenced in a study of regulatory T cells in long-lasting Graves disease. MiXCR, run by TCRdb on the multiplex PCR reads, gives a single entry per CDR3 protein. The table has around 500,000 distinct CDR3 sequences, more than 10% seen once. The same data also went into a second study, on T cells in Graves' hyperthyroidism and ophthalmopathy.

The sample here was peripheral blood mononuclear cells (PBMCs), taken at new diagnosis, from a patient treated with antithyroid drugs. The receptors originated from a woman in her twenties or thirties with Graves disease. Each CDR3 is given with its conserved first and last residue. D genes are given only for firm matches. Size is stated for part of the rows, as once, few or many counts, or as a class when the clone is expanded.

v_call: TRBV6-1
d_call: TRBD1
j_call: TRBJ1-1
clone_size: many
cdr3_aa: CASSEARLWTGTRTEAFF
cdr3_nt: TGTGCCAGCAGTGAAGCTCGATTATGGACAGGGACTAGGACTGAAGCTTTCTTT

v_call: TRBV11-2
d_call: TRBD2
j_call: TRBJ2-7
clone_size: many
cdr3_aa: CASSQTLSGGLYYEQYF
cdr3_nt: TGTGCCAGCAGCCAAACCCTTAGCGGGGGTTTATATTACGAGCAGTACTTC

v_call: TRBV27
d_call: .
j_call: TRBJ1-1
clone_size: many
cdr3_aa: CASSLSLNTEAFF
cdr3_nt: TGTGCCAGCAGTTTATCCCTGAACACTGAAGCTTTCTTT

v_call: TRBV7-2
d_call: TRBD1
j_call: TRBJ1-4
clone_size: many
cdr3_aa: CASSPSGRDRRYEKLFF
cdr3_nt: TGTGCCAGCAGCCCCAGTGGCAGGGACAGACGGTATGAAAAACTGTTTTTT

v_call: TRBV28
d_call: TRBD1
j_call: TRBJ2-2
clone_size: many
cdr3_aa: CASSLSRQGRAGELFF
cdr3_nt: TGTGCCAGCAGCTTGAGCCGACAGGGGCGGGCCGGGGAGCTGTTTTTT

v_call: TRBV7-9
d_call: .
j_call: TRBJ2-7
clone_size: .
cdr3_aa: CASSRWGKTYEQYF
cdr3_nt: TGTGCCAGCAGCCGTTGGGGCAAGACCTACGAGCAGTACTTC

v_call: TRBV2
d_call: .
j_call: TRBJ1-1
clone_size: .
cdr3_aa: CASSERGWMRDTEAFF
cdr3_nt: TGTGCCAGCAGTGAAAGGGGATGGATGAGGGACACTGAAGCTTTCTTT

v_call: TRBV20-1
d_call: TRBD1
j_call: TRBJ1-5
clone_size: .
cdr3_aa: CSAADRVREPQHF
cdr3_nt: TGCAGTGCTGCGGACAGGGTCAGGGAGCCCCAGCATTTT

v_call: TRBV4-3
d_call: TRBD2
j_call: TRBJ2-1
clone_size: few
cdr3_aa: CASSHLGLAGGYNEQFF
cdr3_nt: TGCGCCAGCAGCCACCTAGGACTAGCGGGAGGGTACAATGAGCAGTTCTTC

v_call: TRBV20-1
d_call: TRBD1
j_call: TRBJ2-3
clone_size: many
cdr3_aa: CSARALHGQGEGLRDTQYF
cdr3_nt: TGCAGTGCTAGGGCGCTACACGGACAGGGTGAGGGGCTTAGGGATACGCAGTATTTT

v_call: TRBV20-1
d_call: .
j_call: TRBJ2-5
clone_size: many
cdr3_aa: CSIPFGLGETQYF
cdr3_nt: TGCAGTATACCTTTTGGGTTAGGTGAGACCCAGTACTTC

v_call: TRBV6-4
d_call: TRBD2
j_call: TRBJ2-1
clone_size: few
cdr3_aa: CASRGLAGITGNEQFF
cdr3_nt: TGTGCCAGCAGAGGACTAGCGGGAATTACTGGCAATGAGCAGTTCTTC

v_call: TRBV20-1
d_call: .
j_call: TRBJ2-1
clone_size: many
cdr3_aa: CSARRQGSSYNEQFF
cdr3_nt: TGCAGTGCTAGACGGCAGGGGAGCTCCTACAATGAGCAGTTCTTC

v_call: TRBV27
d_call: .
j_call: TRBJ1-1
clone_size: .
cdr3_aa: CASSIGGLQGNTEAFF
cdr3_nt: TGTGCCAGCTCGATTGGCGGACTCCAGGGGAACACTGAAGCTTTCTTT

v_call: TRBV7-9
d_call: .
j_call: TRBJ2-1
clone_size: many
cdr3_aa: CASSLDRGPGQFF
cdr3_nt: TGTGCCAGCAGCTTAGACCGGGGCCCAGGGCAGTTCTTC

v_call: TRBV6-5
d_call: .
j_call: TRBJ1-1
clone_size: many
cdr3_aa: CASSYLTGLSNTEAFF
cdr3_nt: TGTGCCAGCAGTTACCTAACGGGACTGTCGAACACTGAAGCTTTCTTT

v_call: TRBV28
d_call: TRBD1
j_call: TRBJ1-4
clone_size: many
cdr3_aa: CASSPSGQGWEKLFF
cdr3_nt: TGTGCCAGCAGCCCATCGGGACAGGGTTGGGAAAAACTGTTTTTT

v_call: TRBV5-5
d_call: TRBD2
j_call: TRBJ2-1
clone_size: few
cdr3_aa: CASSLSSGSFEQFF
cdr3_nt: TGTGCCAGCAGCTTGTCTAGCGGGAGTTTTGAGCAGTTCTTC

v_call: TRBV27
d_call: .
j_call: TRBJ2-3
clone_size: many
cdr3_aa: CASRWKGDLSTDTQYF
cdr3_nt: TGTGCCAGCCGATGGAAGGGGGACCTTAGCACAGATACGCAGTATTTT

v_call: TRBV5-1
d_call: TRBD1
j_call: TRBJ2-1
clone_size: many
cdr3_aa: CASSMGQGGDEQFF
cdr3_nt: TGCGCCAGCAGCATGGGACAGGGGGGAGATGAGCAGTTCTTC

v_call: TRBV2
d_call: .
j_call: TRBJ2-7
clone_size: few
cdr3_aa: CASSLVVFSYMFEQYF
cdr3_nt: TGTGCCAGCAGCTTGGTGGTATTTTCGTACATGTTTGAGCAGTACTTC

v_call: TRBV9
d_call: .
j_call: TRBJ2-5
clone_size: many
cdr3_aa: CASSPLGGTSSGETQYF
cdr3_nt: TGTGCCAGCAGCCCCTTGGGCGGGACCAGTTCGGGGGAGACCCAGTACTTC

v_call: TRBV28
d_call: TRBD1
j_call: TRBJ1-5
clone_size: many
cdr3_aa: CASSSRTGVRQPQHF
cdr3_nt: TGTGCCAGCAGTTCGCGGACAGGGGTACGGCAGCCCCAGCATTTT

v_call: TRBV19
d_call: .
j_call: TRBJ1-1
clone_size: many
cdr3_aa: CASSIDLTTEAFF
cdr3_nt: TGTGCCAGTAGTATAGATCTAACTACTGAAGCTTTCTTT

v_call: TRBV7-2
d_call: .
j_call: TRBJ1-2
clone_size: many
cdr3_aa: CASSLAVVDGYTF
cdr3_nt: TGTGCCAGCAGCTTAGCGGTTGTAGATGGCTACACCTTC

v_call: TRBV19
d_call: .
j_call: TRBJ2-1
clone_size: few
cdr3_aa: CASSSPFRAYEQFF
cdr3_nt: TGTGCCAGTAGTAGCCCCTTTCGGGCTTATGAGCAGTTCTTC

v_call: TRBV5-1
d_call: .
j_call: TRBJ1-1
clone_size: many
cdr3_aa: CASSLRGYTEAFF
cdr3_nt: TGTGCCAGCAGCTTGAGAGGGTACACTGAAGCTTTCTTT

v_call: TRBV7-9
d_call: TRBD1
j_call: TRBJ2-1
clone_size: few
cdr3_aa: CASSAPQGTKNRYNEQFF
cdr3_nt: TGTGCCAGCAGCGCACCACAGGGGACCAAGAACCGATACAATGAGCAGTTCTTC

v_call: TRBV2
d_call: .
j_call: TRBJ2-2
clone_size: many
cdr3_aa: CASSLRSGNTGELFF
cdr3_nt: TGTGCCAGCAGTCTCCGTAGCGGGAACACCGGGGAGCTGTTTTTT

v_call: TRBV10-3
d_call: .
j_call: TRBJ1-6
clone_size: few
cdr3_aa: CAISEGLRGPYNSPLHF
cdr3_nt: TGTGCCATCAGTGAGGGACTGAGAGGCCCTTATAATTCACCCCTCCACTTT

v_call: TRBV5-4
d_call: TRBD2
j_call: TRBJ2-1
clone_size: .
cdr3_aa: CASSQTSGYNEQFF
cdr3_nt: TGTGCCAGCAGCCAGACTAGCGGTTACAATGAGCAGTTCTTC

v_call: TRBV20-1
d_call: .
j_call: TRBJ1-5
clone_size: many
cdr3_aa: CSATPTGPLAPQHF
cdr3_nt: TGCAGTGCTACCCCGACAGGACCTCTGGCGCCCCAGCATTTT

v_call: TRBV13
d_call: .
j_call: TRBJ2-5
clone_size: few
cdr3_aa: CASRAGRQETQYF
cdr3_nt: TGTGCCAGCAGGGCCGGGAGACAAGAGACCCAGTACTTC

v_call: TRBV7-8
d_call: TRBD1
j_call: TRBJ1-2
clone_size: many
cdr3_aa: CASSFSAWDSYGYTF
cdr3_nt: TGTGCCAGCAGCTTCTCTGCATGGGACAGTTATGGCTACACCTTC

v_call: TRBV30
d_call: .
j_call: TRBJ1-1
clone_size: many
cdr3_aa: CAHSPDMNTEAFF
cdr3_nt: TGTGCTCACTCGCCAGACATGAACACTGAAGCTTTCTTT

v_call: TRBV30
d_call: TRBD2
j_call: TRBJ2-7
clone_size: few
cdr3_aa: CAWSVRGDEQYF
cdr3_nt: TGTGCCTGGAGTGTTCGGGGGGACGAGCAGTACTTC

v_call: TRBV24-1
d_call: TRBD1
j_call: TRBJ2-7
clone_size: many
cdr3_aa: CATSDRGQSYEQYF
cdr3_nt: TGTGCCACCTCCGACAGGGGACAATCCTACGAGCAGTACTTC

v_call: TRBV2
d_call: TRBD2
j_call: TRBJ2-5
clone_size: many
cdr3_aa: CASGEGSGSVTQYF
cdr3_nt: TGTGCCAGCGGTGAAGGTAGCGGGAGCGTGACCCAGTACTTC

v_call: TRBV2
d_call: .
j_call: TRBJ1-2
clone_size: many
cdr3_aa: CASSASVYGYTF
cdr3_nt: TGTGCCAGCAGTGCATCCGTTTATGGCTACACCTTC

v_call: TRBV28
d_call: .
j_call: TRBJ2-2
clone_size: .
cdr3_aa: CASNTGPAGELFF
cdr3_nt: TGTGCCAGCAATACAGGGCCGGCCGGGGAGCTGTTTTTT

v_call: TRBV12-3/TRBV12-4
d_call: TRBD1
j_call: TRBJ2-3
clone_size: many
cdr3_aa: CASTPSGGTGRGTDTQYF
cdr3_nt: TGTGCCAGCACCCCCAGCGGCGGGACAGGGAGAGGCACAGATACGCAGTATTTT